Here is one T cell receptor (beta chain) with its context. The antigen is unknown. TCRdb processed the reads anew with MiXCR; each CDR3 protein has one entry. Of 80,000 to 130,000 distinct CDR3 sequences in the sample, around a quarter were seen once. The sample comes from a study of T cell repertoires in cytomegalovirus infection. Study overall: Carrying CMV and the relevant HLA type showed in public TCR beta signatures.

Broader study findings: Predominance within the ex vivo response was attributable to HLA-C-restricted CMV-specific TCR beta clonotypes. The cumulative frequency of public TCR beta families distinguished individuals who carried CMV together with the relevant HLA.

V lost 5 bases and J lost 6, with 17 bases in between. CDR1 DFQATT and CDR2 SNEGSKA come from the germline V gene (reference sequence). The length of the CDR3 is 13 residues. V is TRBV20-1 and J is TRBJ2-7; D is ambiguous. This TCR derives from a human donor in good health (CMV status not recorded). Some clones in this sample may be carry-over from other donors' samples. The sequenced sample consisted of CD8+ T cells from PBMCs. The CDR3 region is CSASPTGLGEQYF. The CDR3 DNA reads TGCAGTGCTTCCCCTACGGGTTTAGGCGAGCAGTACTTC.